This TCR beta chain was profiled in a study of T cells in Graves' hyperthyroidism and ophthalmopathy. Study-level points and caveats: Appearing also in blood were most of the thyroid clonotypes expanded above 0.001. Ophthalmopathy was distinguished from stable hyperthyroidism by 13 V-J signatures.

Amplification yielded TCR beta CDR3 regions, with RNA transcripts as the source. Carried out on the TCR CDR3, a first-round RT-PCR used the HTBI primer set. TCRdb analysed the multiplex PCR reads with MiXCR anew, one entry per CDR3 protein. The data contain more than 500,000 distinct CDR3 sequences, around 50% of them seen just once; the ten biggest clones take up about two fifths. V lost 6 bases and J lost 6; bases outside the gene matches: 9. Per the germline V gene, CDR1 is LNHDA and CDR2 is SQIVND (reference sequence). This CDR3 contains 16 residues. Uncontrolled infection, other autoimmune disease, pregnancy and lactation each barred patients from inclusion. The diagnostic basis comprised clinical symptoms, serum thyroxine and TRAb, thyroid ultrasound and orbital computed tomography. This clonotype was detected ten times or more. Its target is unknown.

This chain connects TRBV19 to TRBJ1-5; 12 nucleotides agree with TRBD1. The sequenced material came from peripheral blood or thyroid tissue (not recorded which). The sequence was obtained from an adult woman with Graves' disease, either hyperthyroidism or ophthalmopathy (not recorded which). CDR3 DNA: TGTGCCAGTAGGCCTCCGGGGACAGGGGGCAGTCAGCCCCAGCATTTT. This codes for CASRPPGTGGSQPQHF.